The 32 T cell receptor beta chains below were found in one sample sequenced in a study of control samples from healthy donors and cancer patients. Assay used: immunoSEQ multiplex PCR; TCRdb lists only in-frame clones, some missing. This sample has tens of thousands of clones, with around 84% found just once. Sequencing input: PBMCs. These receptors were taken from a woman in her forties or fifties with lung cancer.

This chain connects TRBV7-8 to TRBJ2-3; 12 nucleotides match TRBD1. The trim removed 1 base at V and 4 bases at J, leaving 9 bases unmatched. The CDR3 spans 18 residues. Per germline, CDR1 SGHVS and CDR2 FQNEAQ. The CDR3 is CASSLGLTGQGAADTQYF. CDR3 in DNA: TGTGCCAGCAGCTTAGGCCTCACGGGACAGGGGGCCGCAGATACGCAGTATTTT.

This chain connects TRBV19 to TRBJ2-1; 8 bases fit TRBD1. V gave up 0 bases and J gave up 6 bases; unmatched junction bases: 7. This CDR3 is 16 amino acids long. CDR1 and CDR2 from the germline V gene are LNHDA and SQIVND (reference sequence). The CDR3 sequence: CASSIERRQGSNEQFF. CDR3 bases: TGTGCCAGTAGTATAGAGAGGAGACAGGGGTCCAATGAGCAGTTCTTC.

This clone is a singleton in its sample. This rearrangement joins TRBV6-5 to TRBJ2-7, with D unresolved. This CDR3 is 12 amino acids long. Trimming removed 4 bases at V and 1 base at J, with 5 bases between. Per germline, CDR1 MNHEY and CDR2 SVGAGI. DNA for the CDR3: TGTGCCAGCAGTTTTCAGTCCTACGAGCAGTACTTC. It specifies CASSFQSYEQYF.

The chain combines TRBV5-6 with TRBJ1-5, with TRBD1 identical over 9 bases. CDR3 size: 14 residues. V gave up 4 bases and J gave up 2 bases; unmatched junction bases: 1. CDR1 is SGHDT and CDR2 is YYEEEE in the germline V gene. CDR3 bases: TGTGCCAGCAGCCGGACAGGGGGCAATCAGCCCCAGCATTTT. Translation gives CASSRTGGNQPQHF.

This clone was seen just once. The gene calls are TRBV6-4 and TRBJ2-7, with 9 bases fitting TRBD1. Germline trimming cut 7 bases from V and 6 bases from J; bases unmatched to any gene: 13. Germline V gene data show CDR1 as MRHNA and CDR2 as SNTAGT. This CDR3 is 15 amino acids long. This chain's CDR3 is CASKKDGTGPFEQYF. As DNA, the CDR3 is TGTGCCAGCAAAAAAGACGGGACAGGGCCTTTCGAGCAGTACTTC.

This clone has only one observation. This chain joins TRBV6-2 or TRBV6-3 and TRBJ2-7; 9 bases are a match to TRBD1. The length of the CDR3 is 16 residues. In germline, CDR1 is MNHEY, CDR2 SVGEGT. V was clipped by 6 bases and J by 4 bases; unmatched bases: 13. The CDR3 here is CASSYSQDRGQYEQYF. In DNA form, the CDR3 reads TGTGCCAGCAGCTATTCCCAGGACAGGGGTCAGTACGAGCAGTACTTC.

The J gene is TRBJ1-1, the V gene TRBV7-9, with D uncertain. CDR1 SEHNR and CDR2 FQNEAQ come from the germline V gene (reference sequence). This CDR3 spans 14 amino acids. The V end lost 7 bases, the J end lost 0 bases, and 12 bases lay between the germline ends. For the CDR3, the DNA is TGTGCCAGCATCGAGGGCGGAGTGAACACTGAAGCTTTCTTT. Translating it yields CASIEGGVNTEAFF. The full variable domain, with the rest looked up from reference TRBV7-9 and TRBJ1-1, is DTGVSQNPRHKITKRGQNVTFRCDPISEHNRLYWYRQTLGQGPEFLTYFQNEAQLEKSRLLSDRFSAERPKGSFSTLEIQRTEQGDSAMYLCASIEGGVNTEAFFGQGTRLTVV.

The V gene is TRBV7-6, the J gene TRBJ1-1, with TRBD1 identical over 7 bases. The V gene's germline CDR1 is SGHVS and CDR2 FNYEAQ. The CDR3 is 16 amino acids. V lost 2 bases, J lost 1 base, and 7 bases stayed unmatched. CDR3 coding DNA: TGTGCCAGCAGCTTATATGGCAGGGGGAGGAACACTGAAGCTTTCTTT. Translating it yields CASSLYGRGRNTEAFF.

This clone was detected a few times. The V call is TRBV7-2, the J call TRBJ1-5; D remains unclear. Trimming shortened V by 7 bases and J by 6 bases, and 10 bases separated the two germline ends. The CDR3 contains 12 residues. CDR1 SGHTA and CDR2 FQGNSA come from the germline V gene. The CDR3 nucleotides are TGTGCCAGCACCATCGCAGGTCAGCCCCAGCATTTT. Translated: CASTIAGQPQHF.

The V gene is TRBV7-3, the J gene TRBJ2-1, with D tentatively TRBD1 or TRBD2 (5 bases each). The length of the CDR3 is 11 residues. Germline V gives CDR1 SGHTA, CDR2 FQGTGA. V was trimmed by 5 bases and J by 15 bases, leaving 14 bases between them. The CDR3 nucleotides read TGTGCCAGCAGCGGCGGGCAGGGTTTGTTCTTC. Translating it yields CASSGGQGLFF. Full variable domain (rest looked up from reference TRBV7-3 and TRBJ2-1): GAGVSQTPSNKVTEKGKYVELRCDPISGHTALYWYRQSLGQGPEFLIYFQGTGAADDSGLPNDRFFAVRPEGSVSTLKIQRTERGDSAVYLCASSGGQGLFFGPGTRLTVL.

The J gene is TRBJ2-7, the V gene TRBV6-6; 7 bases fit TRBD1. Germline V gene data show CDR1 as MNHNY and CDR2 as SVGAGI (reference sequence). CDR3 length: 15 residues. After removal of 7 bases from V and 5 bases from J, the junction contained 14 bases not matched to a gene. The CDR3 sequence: CASKLLRGQADEQYF. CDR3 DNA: TGTGCCAGCAAACTCCTGAGGGGGCAGGCTGACGAGCAGTACTTC.

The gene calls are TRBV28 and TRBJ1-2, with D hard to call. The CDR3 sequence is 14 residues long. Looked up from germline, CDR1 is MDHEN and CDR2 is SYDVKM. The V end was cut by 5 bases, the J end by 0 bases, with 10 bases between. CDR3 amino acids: CASSPTATNYGYTF. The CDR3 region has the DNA TGTGCCAGCAGTCCCACCGCTACTAACTATGGCTACACCTTC.

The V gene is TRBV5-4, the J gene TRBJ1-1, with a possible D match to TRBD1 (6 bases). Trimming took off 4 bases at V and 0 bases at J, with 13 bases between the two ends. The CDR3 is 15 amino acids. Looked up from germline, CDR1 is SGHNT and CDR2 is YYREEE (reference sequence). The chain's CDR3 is CASSPGGDMNTEAFF. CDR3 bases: TGTGCCAGCAGCCCGGGGGGGGACATGAACACTGAAGCTTTCTTT.

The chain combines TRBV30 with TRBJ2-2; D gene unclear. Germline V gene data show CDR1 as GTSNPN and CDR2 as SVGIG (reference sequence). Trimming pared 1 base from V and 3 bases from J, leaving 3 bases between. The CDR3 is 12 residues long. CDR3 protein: CAWSGDTGELFF. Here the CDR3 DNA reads TGTGCCTGGAGTGGAGACACCGGGGAGCTGTTTTTT.

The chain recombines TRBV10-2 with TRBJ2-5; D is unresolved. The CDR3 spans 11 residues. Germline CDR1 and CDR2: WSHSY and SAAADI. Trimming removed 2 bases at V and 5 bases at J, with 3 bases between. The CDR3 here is CASSEKETQYF. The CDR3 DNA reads TGCGCCAGCAGTGAGAAGGAGACCCAGTACTTC.

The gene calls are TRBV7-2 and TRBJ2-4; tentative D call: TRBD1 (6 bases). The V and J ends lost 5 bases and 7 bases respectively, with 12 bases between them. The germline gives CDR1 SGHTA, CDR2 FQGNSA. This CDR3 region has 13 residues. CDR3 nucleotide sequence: TGTGCCAGCAGCCTCCGGGACAACAACATTCAGTACTTC. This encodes CASSLRDNNIQYF.

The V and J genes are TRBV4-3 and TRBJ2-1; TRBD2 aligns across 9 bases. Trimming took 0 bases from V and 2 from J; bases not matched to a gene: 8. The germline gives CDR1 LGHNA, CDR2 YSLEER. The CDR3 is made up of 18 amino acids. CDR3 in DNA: TGCGCCAGCAGCCAAGATGCGCGGGGGGGGTACCCCTACAATGAGCAGTTCTTC. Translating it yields CASSQDARGGYPYNEQFF.

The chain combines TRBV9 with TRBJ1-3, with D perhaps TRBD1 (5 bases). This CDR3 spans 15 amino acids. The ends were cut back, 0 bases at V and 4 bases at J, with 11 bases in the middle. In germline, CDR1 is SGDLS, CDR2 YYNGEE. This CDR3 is CASSVDGGTGNTIYF. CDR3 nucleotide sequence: TGTGCCAGCAGCGTAGATGGGGGTACCGGAAACACCATATATTTT.

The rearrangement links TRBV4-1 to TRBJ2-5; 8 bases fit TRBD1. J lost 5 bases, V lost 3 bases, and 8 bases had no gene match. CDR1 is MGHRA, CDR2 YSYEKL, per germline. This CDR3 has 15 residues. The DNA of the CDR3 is TGCGCCAGCAGCCAGACTCAGGGGGCAGGGGAGACCCAGTACTTC. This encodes CASSQTQGAGETQYF.

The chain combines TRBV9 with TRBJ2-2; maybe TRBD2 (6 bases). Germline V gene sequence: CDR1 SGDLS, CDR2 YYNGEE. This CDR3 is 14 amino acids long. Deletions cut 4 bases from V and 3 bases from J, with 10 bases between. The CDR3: CASSLTGDTGELFF. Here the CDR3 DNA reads TGTGCCAGCAGCCTCACGGGGGACACCGGGGAGCTGTTTTTT. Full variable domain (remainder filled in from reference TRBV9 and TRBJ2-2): DSGVTQTPKHLITATGQRVTLRCSPRSGDLSVYWYQQSLDQGLQFLIQYYNGEERAKGNILERFSAQQFPDLHSELNLSSLELGDSALYFCASSLTGDTGELFFGEGSRLTVL.

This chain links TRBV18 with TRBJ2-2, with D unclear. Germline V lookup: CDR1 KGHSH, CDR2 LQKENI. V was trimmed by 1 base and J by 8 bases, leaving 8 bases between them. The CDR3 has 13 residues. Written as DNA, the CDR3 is TGTGCCAGCTCACCACAGGACGGGGGGGAGCTGTTTTTT. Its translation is CASSPQDGGELFF.

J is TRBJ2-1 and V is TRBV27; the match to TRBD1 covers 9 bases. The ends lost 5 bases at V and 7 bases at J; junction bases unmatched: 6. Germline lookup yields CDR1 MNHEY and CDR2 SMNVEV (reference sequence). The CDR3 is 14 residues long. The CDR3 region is CASSLRDRVNEQFF. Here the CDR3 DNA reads TGTGCCAGCAGTCTAAGGGACAGGGTGAATGAGCAGTTCTTC.

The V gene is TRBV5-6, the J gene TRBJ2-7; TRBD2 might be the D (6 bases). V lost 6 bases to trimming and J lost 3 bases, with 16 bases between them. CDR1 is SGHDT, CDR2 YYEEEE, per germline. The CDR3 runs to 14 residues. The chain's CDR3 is CASTWGGTIYEQYF. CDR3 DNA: TGTGCCAGCACCTGGGGAGGAACGATCTACGAGCAGTACTTC.

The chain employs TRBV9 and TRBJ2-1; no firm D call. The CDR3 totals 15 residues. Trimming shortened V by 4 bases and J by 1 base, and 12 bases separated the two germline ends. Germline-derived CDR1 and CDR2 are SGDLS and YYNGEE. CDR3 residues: CASSPRRASYNEQFF. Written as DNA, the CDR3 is TGTGCCAGCAGCCCCCGACGGGCGTCCTACAATGAGCAGTTCTTC.

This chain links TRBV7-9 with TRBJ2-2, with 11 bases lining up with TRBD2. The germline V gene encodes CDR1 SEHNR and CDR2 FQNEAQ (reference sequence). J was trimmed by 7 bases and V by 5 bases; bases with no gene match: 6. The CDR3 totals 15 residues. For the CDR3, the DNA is TGTGCCAGCAGCCGTAGCGGGGGGGCCGGCGGGGAGCTGTTTTTT. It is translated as CASSRSGGAGGELFF.

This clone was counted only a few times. The CDR3 reads CAISGTGGNQPQHF. Written as DNA, the CDR3 is TGTGCCATCAGTGGGACAGGGGGCAATCAGCCCCAGCATTTT. The genes are TRBV10-3 and TRBJ1-5, with 9 bases fitting TRBD1. After removal of 4 bases from V and 2 bases from J, the junction contained 0 bases not matched to a gene. This CDR3 has 14 residues. Germline CDR1 is ENHRY and CDR2 is SYGVKD.

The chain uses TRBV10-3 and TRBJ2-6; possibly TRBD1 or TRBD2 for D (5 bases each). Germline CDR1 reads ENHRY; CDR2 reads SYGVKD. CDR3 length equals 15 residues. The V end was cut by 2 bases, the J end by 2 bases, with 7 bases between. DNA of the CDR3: TGTGCCATCAGTGAGCTGGGGGCTGGGGCCAACGTCCTGACTTTC. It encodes CAISELGAGANVLTF.

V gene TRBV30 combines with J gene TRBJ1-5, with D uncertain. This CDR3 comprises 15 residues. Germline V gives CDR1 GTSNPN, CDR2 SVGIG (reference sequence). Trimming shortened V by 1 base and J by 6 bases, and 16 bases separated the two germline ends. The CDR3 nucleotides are TGTGCCTGGAGTGAAGGGAGGAGGGAGGCTCAGCCCCAGCATTTT. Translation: CAWSEGRREAQPQHF.

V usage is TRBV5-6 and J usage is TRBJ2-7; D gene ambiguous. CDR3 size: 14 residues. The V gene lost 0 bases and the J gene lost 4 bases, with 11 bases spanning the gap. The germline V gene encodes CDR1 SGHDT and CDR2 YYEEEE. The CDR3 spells CASSLVSEPYEQYF. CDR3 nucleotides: TGTGCCAGCAGCTTGGTATCAGAACCGTACGAGCAGTACTTC.

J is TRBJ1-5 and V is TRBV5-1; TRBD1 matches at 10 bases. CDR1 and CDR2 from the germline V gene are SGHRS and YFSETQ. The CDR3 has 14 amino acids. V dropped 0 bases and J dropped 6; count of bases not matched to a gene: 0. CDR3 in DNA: TGCGCCAGCAGCTTGGGGACAGGGGGTCAGCCCCAGCATTTT. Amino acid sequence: CASSLGTGGQPQHF.

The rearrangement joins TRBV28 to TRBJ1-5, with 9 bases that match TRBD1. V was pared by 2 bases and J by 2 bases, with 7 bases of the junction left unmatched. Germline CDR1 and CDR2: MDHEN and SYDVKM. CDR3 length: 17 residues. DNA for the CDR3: TGTGCCAGCAGTTTACAACAGGGGGCGGCTGGCAATCAGCCCCAGCATTTT. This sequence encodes CASSLQQGAAGNQPQHF. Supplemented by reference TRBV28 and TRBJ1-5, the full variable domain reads DVKVTQSSRYLVKRTGEKVFLECVQDMDHENMFWYRQDPGLGLRLIYFSYDVKMKEKGDIPEGYSVSREKKERFSLILESASTNQTSMYLCASSLQQGAAGNQPQHFGDGTRLSIL.

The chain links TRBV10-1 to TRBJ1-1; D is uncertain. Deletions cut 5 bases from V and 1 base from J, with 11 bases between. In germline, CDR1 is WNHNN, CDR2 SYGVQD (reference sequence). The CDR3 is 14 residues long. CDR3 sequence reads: CASSRGPGNTEAFF. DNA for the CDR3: TGCGCCAGCAGTCGGGGTCCGGGGAACACTGAAGCTTTCTTT.